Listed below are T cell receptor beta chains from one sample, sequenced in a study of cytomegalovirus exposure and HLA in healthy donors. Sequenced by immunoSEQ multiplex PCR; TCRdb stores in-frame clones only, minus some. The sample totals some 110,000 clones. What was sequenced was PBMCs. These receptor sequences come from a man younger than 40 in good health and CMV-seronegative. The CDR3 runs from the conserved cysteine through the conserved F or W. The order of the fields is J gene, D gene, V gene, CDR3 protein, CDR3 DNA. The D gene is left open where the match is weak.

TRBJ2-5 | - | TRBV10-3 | CAISADRETQYF | TGTGCCATCAGCGCTGATCGGGAGACCCAGTACTTC
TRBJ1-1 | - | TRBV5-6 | CASSLMGQNMNTEAFF | TGTGCCAGCAGCTTGATGGGCCAGAACATGAACACTGAAGCTTTCTTT
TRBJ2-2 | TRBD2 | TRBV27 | CASSPRGGRGDYTGELFF | TGTGCCAGCAGTCCCCGGGGCGGGCGGGGGGACTACACCGGGGAGCTGTTTTTT
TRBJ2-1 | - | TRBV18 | CASSPSDGGDEQFF | TGTGCCAGCTCACCATCCGACGGCGGGGATGAGCAGTTCTTC
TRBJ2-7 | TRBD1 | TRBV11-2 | CASSPPGTGLEEQYF | TGTGCCAGCAGCCCCCCCGGGACAGGTCTTGAGGAGCAGTACTTC
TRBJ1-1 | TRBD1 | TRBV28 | CASSLPRQGGTEAFF | TGTGCCAGCAGTTTACCGCGACAGGGCGGGACTGAAGCTTTCTTT
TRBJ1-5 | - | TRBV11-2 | CASNFKAPEEHF | TGTGCCAGCAACTTTAAAGCCCCGGAGGAGCATTTT
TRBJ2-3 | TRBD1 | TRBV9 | CASSVEQGRTDTQYF | TGTGCCAGCAGCGTAGAACAGGGGAGAACAGATACGCAGTATTTT
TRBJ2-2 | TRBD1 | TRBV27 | CASSFGTEGNTGELFF | TGTGCCAGCAGTTTTGGGACAGAAGGGAACACCGGGGAGCTGTTTTTT
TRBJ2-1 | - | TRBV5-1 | CASRRAGPPSGVSAGNEQFF | TGCGCCAGCAGACGAGCCGGGCCTCCGTCCGGGGTCTCTGCTGGGAATGAGCAGTTCTTC
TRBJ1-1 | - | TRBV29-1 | CSVLKSWTEYTEAFF | TGCAGCGTTTTAAAGTCATGGACAGAGTACACTGAAGCTTTCTTT
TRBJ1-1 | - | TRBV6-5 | CASRRPDWNTEAFF | TGTGCCAGCAGGCGTCCTGATTGGAACACTGAAGCTTTCTTT
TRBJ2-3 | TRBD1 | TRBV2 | CASMGRDRGEDTQYF | TGTGCCAGCATGGGGAGGGACAGGGGGGAGGATACGCAGTATTTT
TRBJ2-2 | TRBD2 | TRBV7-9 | CASSFRGGDFGGELFF | TGTGCCAGCAGCTTTCGCGGGGGTGACTTCGGCGGGGAGCTGTTTTTT
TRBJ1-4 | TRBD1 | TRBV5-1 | CASSLAGGREKLFF | TGCGCCAGCAGCTTGGCAGGGGGCCGGGAAAAACTGTTTTTT
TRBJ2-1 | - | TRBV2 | CASTLNGGIYNEQFF | TGTGCCAGCACTCTTAACGGCGGGATTTACAATGAGCAGTTCTTC
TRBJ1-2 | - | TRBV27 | CASSPRVRLNYGYTF | TGTGCCAGCTCCCCCCGGGTACGATTAAACTATGGCTACACCTTC
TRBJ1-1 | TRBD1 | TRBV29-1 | CSVRTGGRAEAFF | TGCAGCGTAAGGACAGGGGGTAGGGCTGAAGCTTTCTTT
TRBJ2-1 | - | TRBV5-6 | CASSLGPGSSYNEQFF | TGTGCCAGCAGTTTGGGTCCGGGGAGCTCCTACAATGAGCAGTTCTTC
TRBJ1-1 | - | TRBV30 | CAWSVRSPARVRGTEAFF | TGTGCCTGGAGTGTACGTTCCCCTGCCAGGGTGAGAGGCACTGAAGCTTTCTTT
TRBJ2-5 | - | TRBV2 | CATKDGDSETQYF | TGTGCCACCAAGGACGGGGATTCAGAGACCCAGTACTTC
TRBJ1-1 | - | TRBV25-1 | CASSAQGTEAFF | TGTGCCAGCAGTGCGCAGGGGACTGAAGCTTTCTTT
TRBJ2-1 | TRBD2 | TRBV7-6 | CASSLGASGVHGEQFF | TGTGCCAGCAGCTTAGGGGCTAGCGGGGTCCACGGTGAGCAGTTCTTC
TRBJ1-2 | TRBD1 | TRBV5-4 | CASSPGQGNGYTF | TGTGCCAGCAGCCCCGGACAGGGGAATGGCTACACCTTC
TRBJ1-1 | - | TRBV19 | CASSIGASRNTEAFF | TGTGCCAGTAGTATAGGGGCCAGTAGAAACACTGAAGCTTTCTTT
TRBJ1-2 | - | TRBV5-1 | CASSPVGDLYGYTF | TGCGCCAGCAGCCCGGTTGGAGATCTCTATGGCTACACCTTC
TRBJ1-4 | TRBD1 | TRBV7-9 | CASSSLDRELFF | TGTGCCAGCAGCTCCCTCGACAGGGAACTGTTTTTT
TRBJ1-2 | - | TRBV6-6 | CASSYPSSGEENGYTF | TGTGCCAGCAGTTACCCCTCTTCGGGGGAGGAGAATGGCTACACCTTC
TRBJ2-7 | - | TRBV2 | CASSDRVTYEQYF | TGTGCCAGCAGTGACAGGGTGACCTACGAGCAGTACTTC
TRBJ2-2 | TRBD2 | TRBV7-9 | CASSSGLAGVNTGELFF | TGTGCCAGCAGCTCGGGACTAGCGGGGGTAAACACCGGGGAGCTGTTTTTT
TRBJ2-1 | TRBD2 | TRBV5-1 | CASSVTGLAGARQSYNEQFF | TGCGCCAGCAGCGTAACCGGACTAGCGGGGGCCAGGCAGTCCTACAATGAGCAGTTCTTC
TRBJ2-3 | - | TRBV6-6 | CASRRAGQSTDTQYF | TGTGCCAGCAGGAGGGCGGGACAGAGCACAGATACGCAGTATTTT
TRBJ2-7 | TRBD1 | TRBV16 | CASSLSGQSNYEQYF | TGTGCCAGCAGCCTCTCGGGACAGTCGAACTACGAGCAGTACTTC
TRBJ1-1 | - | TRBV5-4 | CASSRVMGGSTNTEAFF | TGTGCCAGCAGCCGAGTTATGGGAGGGTCAACGAACACTGAAGCTTTCTTT
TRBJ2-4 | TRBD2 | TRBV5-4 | CASSSQRGESAKNIQYF | TGTGCCAGCAGCTCACAGCGGGGGGAATCTGCCAAAAACATTCAGTACTTC
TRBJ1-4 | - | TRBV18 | CASSPRAGDMTELFF | TGTGCCAGCTCACCAAGGGCAGGGGATATGACGGAACTGTTTTTT
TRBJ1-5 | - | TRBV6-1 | CASTLGRTQPQHF | TGTGCCAGCACACTGGGGAGGACTCAGCCCCAGCATTTT
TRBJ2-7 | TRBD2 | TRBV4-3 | CASSQDGGGTYEQYF | TGCGCCAGCAGCCAAGACGGGGGGGGGACCTACGAGCAGTACTTC
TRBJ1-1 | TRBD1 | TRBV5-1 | CASSLAIQGAGGTEAFF | TGCGCCAGCAGCTTGGCCATACAGGGGGCAGGAGGGACTGAAGCTTTCTTT
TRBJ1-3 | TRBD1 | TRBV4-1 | CASSTTGGTGNTIYF | TGCGCCAGCAGCACCACAGGGGGCACTGGAAACACCATATATTTT
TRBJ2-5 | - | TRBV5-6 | CASSTVEAQYF | TGTGCCAGCAGCACTGTTGAGGCCCAGTACTTC
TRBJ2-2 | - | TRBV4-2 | CASSQEATGELFF | TGTGCCAGCAGCCAAGAAGCAACCGGGGAGCTGTTTTTT
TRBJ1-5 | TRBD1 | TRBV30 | CAWWDRRSNQPQHF | TGTGCCTGGTGGGACAGGAGGAGCAATCAGCCCCAGCATTTT
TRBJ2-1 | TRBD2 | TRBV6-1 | CASSEPGGGPYNEQFF | TGTGCCAGCAGTGAACCGGGGGGGGGCCCCTACAATGAGCAGTTCTTC
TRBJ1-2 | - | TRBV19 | CASKTANYGYTF | TGTGCCAGTAAAACGGCTAACTATGGCTACACCTTC
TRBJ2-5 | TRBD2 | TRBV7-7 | CASSPVGGGGETQYF | TGTGCCAGCAGCCCGGTGGGTGGCGGGGGAGAGACCCAGTACTTC
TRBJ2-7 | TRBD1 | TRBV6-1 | CASKRTGQGEQYF | TGTGCCAGTAAAAGGACAGGGCAGGGCGAGCAGTACTTC
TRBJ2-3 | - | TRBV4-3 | CASSQASRAPDTQYF | TGCGCCAGCAGCCAAGCGTCCAGGGCTCCAGATACGCAGTATTTT
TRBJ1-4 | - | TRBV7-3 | CASSYIGTEGEKLFF | TGTGCCAGCAGCTATATAGGGACTGAAGGGGAAAAACTGTTTTTT
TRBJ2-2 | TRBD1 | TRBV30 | CAWTKQGANRELFF | TGTGCCTGGACCAAACAGGGGGCGAACAGGGAGCTGTTTTTT
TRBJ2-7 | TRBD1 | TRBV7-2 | CASNLQGAEQYF | TGTGCCAGCAACCTACAGGGGGCTGAGCAGTACTTC
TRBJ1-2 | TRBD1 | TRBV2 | CASGHGQGRNYGYTF | TGTGCCAGCGGTCACGGACAGGGCCGGAACTATGGCTACACCTTC
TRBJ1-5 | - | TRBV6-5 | CASRQGGNQPQHF | TGTGCCAGCAGGCAGGGTGGCAATCAGCCCCAGCATTTT
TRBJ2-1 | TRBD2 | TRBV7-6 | CANSKTSGGASYNEQFF | TGTGCCAACAGCAAGACTAGCGGGGGGGCTTCCTACAATGAGCAGTTCTTC